This T cell receptor beta chain appears in the sequencing data of a study of shared clonotypes between healthy human individuals. Germline V gives CDR1 SQVTM, CDR2 ANQGSEA. CDR3 length: 14 residues. V dropped 6 bases and J dropped 12; count of bases not matched to a gene: 15. Study-wide points: Several donors held roughly 5% of naive CD4 clonotypes in common.

Details on this clone: What it binds is unknown.

Generated by immunoSEQ multiplex PCR, the TCRdb table keeps only in-frame clones and is missing some. Among 730,000 or so clones listed, 72% were seen once. Sequencing input: memory CD4+ T cells sorted from blood. Specified subset: CD45RA-negative fraction. The J gene is TRBJ1-4, the V gene TRBV29-1; 8 nucleotides line up with TRBD1. This clonotype was obtained from a woman aged 25 to 39 in good health. This CDR3 is CSVGDRWPIGELFF. The CDR3 DNA is TGCAGCGTGGGGGACAGGTGGCCGATTGGGGAACTGTTTTTT.